Reported below is one T cell receptor (beta chain). Trimming stripped 6 bases from V and 4 bases from J, with 9 bases between. Germline V gene sequence: CDR1 MNHEY, CDR2 SMNVEV (reference sequence). This CDR3 comprises 13 residues. The RNA input was roughly 0.45 to 1 ug, and it was reverse transcribed with random hexamers. TCRdb independently ran MiXCR on the immunoSEQ multiplex PCR reads; one entry per CDR3 protein. The sample yields approximately 280,000 distinct CDR3 sequences, around 83% seen once. The sample comes from a study of CD8 T cells in Susac syndrome. The chain uses TRBV27 and TRBJ2-2; D may be TRBD1 (6 bases). This receptor was taken from a human donor with multiple sclerosis. Input material: CD8+ T cells from PBMCs. The CDR3 sequence: CASSHRVTGELFF. The CDR3 DNA is TGTGCCAGCAGCCACAGGGTCACCGGGGAGCTGTTTTTT.